These T cell receptor beta chains were read from a single sample in a study of cytomegalovirus exposure and HLA in healthy donors. The assay was immunoSEQ multiplex PCR, and TCRdb's table has in-frame clones only and misses some. The sample has 78,000 or so clones; about 88% are singletons. The specimen was PBMCs. These receptors were collected from a woman between 45 and 60 years old in good health and CMV-seronegative. Both conserved end residues are part of each CDR3. The D gene is left open where the match is weak. Clone size is shown for a subset of rows, as once, few, many or a class of expanded clone.

J: TRBJ1-3; D: -; size: -; V: TRBV28; DNA: TGTGCCAGCGCCTTCGGAGGGCCCTCTGGAAACACCATATATTTT; CDR3: CASAFGGPSGNTIYF
J: TRBJ1-1; D: -; size: -; V: TRBV7-3; DNA: TGTGCCAGCAGCTTAGAGGCCGTCATGAACACTGAAGCTTTCTTT; CDR3: CASSLEAVMNTEAFF
J: TRBJ2-7; D: TRBD1; size: -; V: TRBV27; DNA: TGTGCCAGCAGTTTCGGGCAGGGGGTTTACGAGCAGTACTTC; CDR3: CASSFGQGVYEQYF
J: TRBJ1-5; D: -; size: -; V: TRBV9; DNA: TGTGCCAGCAGCGTAGCTCCGGGGAGCAATCAGCCCCAGCATTTT; CDR3: CASSVAPGSNQPQHF
J: TRBJ1-1; D: -; size: -; V: TRBV9; DNA: TGTGCCACAAGTCAGGGGTTGGACACTGAAGCTTTCTTT; CDR3: CATSQGLDTEAFF
J: TRBJ2-1; D: TRBD1; size: -; V: TRBV6-6; DNA: TGTGCCAGCAACATCCGGGACAGGGTATACAATGAGCAGTTCTTC; CDR3: CASNIRDRVYNEQFF
J: TRBJ2-1; D: -; size: -; V: TRBV6-4; DNA: TGTGCCAGCAGTGACACCCGGCGCGGGGATGAGCAGTTCTTC; CDR3: CASSDTRRGDEQFF
J: TRBJ1-1; D: -; size: -; V: TRBV6-5; DNA: TGTGCCAGCAGTTCCCCCTCGGTGATGAACACTGAAGCTTTCTTT; CDR3: CASSSPSVMNTEAFF
J: TRBJ2-1; D: -; size: -; V: TRBV5-1; DNA: TGCGCCAGCAGCTTCTTCGGGGAGTCCTACAATGAGCAGTTCTTC; CDR3: CASSFFGESYNEQFF
J: TRBJ2-7; D: TRBD1; size: -; V: TRBV5-1; DNA: TGCGCCAGCACCCGCGGAGGACAGGGAGACTCCTACGAGCAGTACTTC; CDR3: CASTRGGQGDSYEQYF
J: TRBJ2-1; D: -; size: -; V: TRBV30; DNA: TGTGCCTGGGACAGCATACGGGAGAGCTACAATGAGCAGTTCTTC; CDR3: CAWDSIRESYNEQFF
J: TRBJ2-5; D: TRBD2; size: -; V: TRBV4-2; DNA: TGTGCCAGCAGCCAAGAGGGGACTAGCTCGGGCGAGACCCAGTACTTC; CDR3: CASSQEGTSSGETQYF
J: TRBJ1-5; D: -; size: -; V: TRBV28; DNA: TGTGCCAGCAGTTTACTGACAGGAGGCAATCAGCCCCAGCATTTT; CDR3: CASSLLTGGNQPQHF
J: TRBJ2-7; D: -; size: -; V: TRBV10-2; DNA: TGCGCCAGCAGAGGGGGGTCTCCGGGGGGCCCCTACGAGCAGTACTTC; CDR3: CASRGGSPGGPYEQYF
J: TRBJ2-1; D: -; size: -; V: TRBV6-6; DNA: TGTGCCAGCAGCCCCCCGGCGGGGAGTGAACGCAATGAGCAGTTCTTC; CDR3: CASSPPAGSERNEQFF
J: TRBJ1-5; D: -; size: -; V: TRBV19; DNA: TGTGCCAGTAAAAGGACGCCCGCGGCCGGGGGCAATCAGCCCCAGCATTTT; CDR3: CASKRTPAAGGNQPQHF
J: TRBJ2-1; D: TRBD1; size: -; V: TRBV29-1; DNA: TGCAGCGTTGAAGCTTATTCCGGGACAGGGGCCAATGAGCAGTTCTTC; CDR3: CSVEAYSGTGANEQFF
J: TRBJ2-2; D: TRBD1; size: -; V: TRBV7-9; DNA: TGTGCCAGCCCCCCTCCCGGGACAGGGTCCTCCGGGGAGCTGTTTTTT; CDR3: CASPPPGTGSSGELFF
J: TRBJ2-4; D: -; size: -; V: TRBV28; DNA: TGTGCCAGCAGTTTACATAGCGCAAAAGCCAAAAACATTCAGTACTTC; CDR3: CASSLHSAKAKNIQYF
J: TRBJ1-5; D: -; size: -; V: TRBV27; DNA: TGTGCCAGCAGTCCGGAGGGACGCAGCAATCAGCCCCAGCATTTT; CDR3: CASSPEGRSNQPQHF
J: TRBJ2-6; D: -; size: -; V: TRBV5-1; DNA: TGCGCCAGCAGCTCCACTCCAGGGAAGGCCAACGTCCTGACTTTC; CDR3: CASSSTPGKANVLTF
J: TRBJ1-5; D: -; size: -; V: TRBV15; DNA: TGTGCCACCAGCAGAGATAAGGGGGGGAATCAGCCCCAGCATTTT; CDR3: CATSRDKGGNQPQHF
J: TRBJ1-2; D: TRBD1; size: -; V: TRBV19; DNA: TGTGCCAGTATTCCCGGGACAGGGGGCTCGTTCGGCTATGGCTACACCTTC; CDR3: CASIPGTGGSFGYGYTF
J: TRBJ2-6; D: -; size: -; V: TRBV7-3; DNA: TGTGCCAGCAGCCAGGACAGCAGCTCTGGGGCCAACGTCCTGACTTTC; CDR3: CASSQDSSSGANVLTF
J: TRBJ2-5; D: TRBD2; size: -; V: TRBV6-5; DNA: TGTGCCAGCAGGACTAGCGGGAGTGCGACCCAGTACTTC; CDR3: CASRTSGSATQYF
J: TRBJ1-2; D: -; size: -; V: TRBV11-2; DNA: TGTGCCAGCAGCGGGAACACAGGGCCTCCCCCTCTAAACTATGGCTACACCTTC; CDR3: CASSGNTGPPPLNYGYTF
J: TRBJ1-1; D: -; size: -; V: TRBV27; DNA: TGTGCCAGCAGATACGAGGGCCGGATCACTGAAGCTTTCTTT; CDR3: CASRYEGRITEAFF
J: TRBJ2-1; D: TRBD2; size: -; V: TRBV7-2; DNA: TGTGCCAGCAGCTTACTAGCGGGGGGGTCTAGCTATGAGCAGTTCTTC; CDR3: CASSLLAGGSSYEQFF
J: TRBJ2-5; D: TRBD2; size: -; V: TRBV11-2; DNA: TGTGCCAGCAGCCCAACTAGCGGGCAAGAGACCCAGTACTTC; CDR3: CASSPTSGQETQYF
J: TRBJ1-2; D: TRBD1; size: -; V: TRBV19; DNA: TGTGCCAGTAGCCCCACCGACTTCCCGGGACAGCTTAACTATGGCTACACCTTC; CDR3: CASSPTDFPGQLNYGYTF
J: TRBJ2-6; D: -; size: -; V: TRBV27; DNA: TGTGCCAGCAGCCTAGAACCTACTGGGGCCAACGTCCTGACTTTC; CDR3: CASSLEPTGANVLTF
J: TRBJ2-1; D: TRBD2; size: -; V: TRBV7-9; DNA: TGTGCCAGCAGCCTGGGACTAGCGGACAATGAGCAGTTCTTC; CDR3: CASSLGLADNEQFF
J: TRBJ1-1; D: TRBD1; size: -; V: TRBV10-3; DNA: TGTGCCATCAGTCCCGGGACAGGGAACACTGAAGCTTTCTTT; CDR3: CAISPGTGNTEAFF
J: TRBJ2-2; D: TRBD2; size: -; V: TRBV5-6; DNA: TGTGCCAGCAGCTCACCGGGACTAGCGGGGGGTCGGACCGGGGAGCTGTTTTTT; CDR3: CASSSPGLAGGRTGELFF
J: TRBJ1-1; D: -; size: once; V: TRBV6-1; DNA: TGTGCCAGCGAACAGGACGAAGCTTTCTTT; CDR3: CASEQDEAFF
J: TRBJ2-5; D: -; size: -; V: TRBV6-1; DNA: TGTGCCAGCAGTGATTCGGGGGGCTGGGAGACCCAGTACTTC; CDR3: CASSDSGGWETQYF
J: TRBJ1-2; D: -; size: -; V: TRBV7-2; DNA: TGTGCCAGCAGCCCGGACAGTAACTATGGCTACACCTTC; CDR3: CASSPDSNYGYTF
J: TRBJ2-7; D: -; size: -; V: TRBV7-8; DNA: TGTGCCAGCAGCACCCATTTGAGCGGACTGAGCGAGCAGTACTTC; CDR3: CASSTHLSGLSEQYF
J: TRBJ2-3; D: TRBD2; size: once; V: TRBV2; DNA: TGTGCCAGCAGTGAGGGTTTAGGGAGTAGCGGGGGCCTTAGCACAGATACGCAGTATTTT; CDR3: CASSEGLGSSGGLSTDTQYF
J: TRBJ1-3; D: -; size: -; V: TRBV9; DNA: TGTGCCAGCAGCACCCCACTGGGGCACCGATCCCAATCTGGAAACACCATATATTTT; CDR3: CASSTPLGHRSQSGNTIYF
J: TRBJ1-1; D: -; size: once; V: TRBV5-1; DNA: TGCGCCAGCAGCATCGGGACACCGAACACTGAAGCTTTCTTT; CDR3: CASSIGTPNTEAFF
J: TRBJ2-5; D: TRBD2; size: -; V: TRBV27; DNA: TGTGCCAGCGGGCCTGGGACTAGCCGGCAAGAGACCCAGTACTTC; CDR3: CASGPGTSRQETQYF
J: TRBJ2-7; D: -; size: -; V: TRBV6-6; DNA: TGTGCCAGCAGTTACACCCGCGGGGGACAAGTGCACGAGCAGTACTTC; CDR3: CASSYTRGGQVHEQYF
J: TRBJ2-7; D: -; size: once; V: TRBV7-9; DNA: TGTGCCAGCAGCTCAGACGGGGCCTACGAGCAGTACTTC; CDR3: CASSSDGAYEQYF
J: TRBJ2-1; D: TRBD2; size: few; V: TRBV2; DNA: TGTGCCAGCAGTCTGGCGCCGACTAGCGCCGGACATGAGCAGTTCTTC; CDR3: CASSLAPTSAGHEQFF
J: TRBJ1-5; D: -; size: -; V: TRBV4-1; DNA: TGCGCCAGCAGCCAAGAGGGGGGGAAGCCCCAGCATTTT; CDR3: CASSQEGGKPQHF